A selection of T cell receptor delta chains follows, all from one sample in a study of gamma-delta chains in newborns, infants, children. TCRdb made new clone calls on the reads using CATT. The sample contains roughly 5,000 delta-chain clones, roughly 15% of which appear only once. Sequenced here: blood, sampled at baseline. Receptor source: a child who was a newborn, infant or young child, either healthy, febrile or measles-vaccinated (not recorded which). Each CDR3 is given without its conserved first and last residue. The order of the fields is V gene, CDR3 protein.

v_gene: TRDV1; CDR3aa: ALGENRPLPPYVLGDTKGPDKLI
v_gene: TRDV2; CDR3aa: ACDTVLGDINSSWDTRQMF
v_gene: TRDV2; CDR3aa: ACDTMFLGDSKRSWDTRQMF
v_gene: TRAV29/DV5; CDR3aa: AAKHPPSRGTHGDKLI
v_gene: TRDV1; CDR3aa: ALGEGTGVSDQGGYTDKLI
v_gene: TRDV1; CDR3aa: ALGTSGGLPRHPYWGIPVGSTDKLI
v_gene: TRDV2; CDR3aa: ACDSLAGGYRTDKLI
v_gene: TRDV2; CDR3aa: ACDGLRQALTAQLF
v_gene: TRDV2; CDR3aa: ACDTVLGDTQYTDKLI
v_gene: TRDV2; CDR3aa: ACDILLGSWDTRQMF
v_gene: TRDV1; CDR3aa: ALGELGWPSLILGGMYTDKLI
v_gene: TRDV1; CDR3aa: ALGELHPGTGGKLI
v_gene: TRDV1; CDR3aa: ALVNRKGKLI
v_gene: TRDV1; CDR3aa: ALGELSAFEVMGDGSWDTRQMF
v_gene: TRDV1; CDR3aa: ALGELGRLPKATGEDKLI